This T cell receptor (beta chain) was documented in a study of beta chain features in type 1 diabetes. Study observations and caveats: Within each of all four CD4+ subsets, Type 1 diabetes patients had TCRB CDR3s that were moderately but significantly shorter.

Of the isolated RNA, all was reverse transcribed, and so the sequenced material was expressed TCRB transcripts. TCRdb's copy holds only in-frame clones and misses some; the assay was immunoSEQ multiplex PCR. Among 300,000 or so clones listed, approximately 10% were seen once. As for this clone: Its specificity is not known.

The CDR3 covers 14 residues. Germline V gene lookup returns CDR1 KGHSH and CDR2 LQKENI. V was pared by 7 bases and J by 5 bases, with 9 bases of the junction left unmatched. Sequenced material: central memory CD4+ T cells from blood. The chain links TRBV18 to TRBJ2-5, with 8 bases aligning to TRBD1. The clonotype was recovered from a man aged 25-45 years with type 1 diabetes. Here the CDR3 DNA reads TGTGCCAGCTTAGCAGACAGGGGAGGCGAGACCCAGTACTTC. Translation: CASLADRGGETQYF.